These 14 T cell receptor beta chains originate from one sample sequenced in a study of CD8+CD57+ T cells in acquired aplastic anemia. Template material for TCR beta VDJ and CDR3 profiling consisted of genomic DNA. Each CDR3 protein gets one entry after TCRdb re-called the reads with MiXCR. The table lists roughly 180,000 distinct CDR3 sequences, 46% of them singletons. Sequenced material: sorted CD4+, CD8+, or CD8+CD57+ T cells (not recorded which) from PBMCs. Receptors originate from a human donor in good health.

This clonotype has a count of ten or more. This rearrangement joins TRBV20-1 to TRBJ2-1; 9 bases match TRBD1. In germline, CDR1 is DFQATT, CDR2 SNEGSKA (reference sequence). CDR3 size: 12 residues. Losses at the gene ends were 8 bases for V and 5 bases for J; bases not matched to a gene: 4. The CDR3 spells CSPGQGDNEQFF. CDR3 nucleotide sequence: TGCAGTCCGGGACAGGGCGACAATGAGCAGTTCTTC.

The chain has TRBV24-1 and TRBJ1-2; 10 bases line up with TRBD1. The CDR3 is 13 amino acids. CDR1 is KGHDR, CDR2 SFDVKD, per germline. The trim removed 3 bases at V and 14 bases at J, leaving 8 bases unmatched. The CDR3 region has the DNA TGTGCCACCAGTGATAAACCGGGACAGGGGTATACCTTC. Encoded protein: CATSDKPGQGYTF.

The chain is built from TRBV10-3 and TRBJ1-2, with 8 bases that match TRBD1. The CDR3 is 16 amino acids. Germline CDR1 and CDR2: ENHRY and SYGVKD. The J segment lost 4 bases and the V segment lost 3 bases, leaving 10 bases of the junction unmatched. CDR3 nucleotides: TGTGCCATCAGTGACCGCGACAGGGGATATGGCTATGGCTACACCTTC. Translation gives CAISDRDRGYGYGYTF.

This chain uses TRBV7-2 with TRBJ2-1; D uncertain. V was clipped by 3 bases and J by 5 bases, with 8 bases between them. Per the germline V gene, CDR1 is SGHTA and CDR2 is FQGNSA. The CDR3 runs to 13 residues. The CDR3 DNA is TGTGCCAGCAGCTTCTCTAGGAACAATGAGCAGTTCTTC. Protein sequence: CASSFSRNNEQFF. The variable domain in full, with the rest retrieved from reference TRBV7-2 and TRBJ2-1, is GAGVSQSPSNKVTEKGKDVELRCDPISGHTALYWYRQSLGQGLEFLIYFQGNSAPDKSGLPSDRFSAERTGGSVSTLTIQRTQQEDSAVYLCASSFSRNNEQFFGPGTRLTVL.

The genes are TRBV10-3 and TRBJ1-6; no firm D call. CDR3 length equals 12 residues. Trimming shortened V by 3 bases and J by 9 bases, and 6 bases separated the two germline ends. Germline CDR1 reads ENHRY; CDR2 reads SYGVKD. CDR3 in DNA: TGTGCCATCAGTGACCCAGCTTCACCCCTCCACTTT. Translation gives CAISDPASPLHF.

The chain carries TRBV20-1 and TRBJ2-7; 10 bases are a match to TRBD2. The CDR3 is 14 amino acids. V dropped 6 bases and J dropped 3; count of bases not matched to a gene: 8. Germline CDR1 reads DFQATT; CDR2 reads SNEGSKA (reference sequence). CDR3: CSAENRLAGYEQYF. Here the CDR3 DNA reads TGCAGTGCCGAAAACCGACTAGCGGGCTACGAGCAGTACTTC.

In its sample, this clonotype was seen many times. The chain is built from TRBV7-3 and TRBJ2-1, with a tentative D call TRBD2 (6 bases). Germline-derived CDR1 and CDR2 are SGHTA and FQGTGA. The V and J ends lost 5 bases and 2 bases respectively, with 13 bases between them. The CDR3 totals 15 residues. The CDR3 here is CASSPGSGAYNEQFF. Here the CDR3 DNA reads TGTGCCAGCAGCCCCGGGAGCGGAGCCTACAATGAGCAGTTCTTC.

This rearrangement joins TRBV6-1 to TRBJ2-3; TRBD2 is a possible D gene (5 bases). V was shortened by 5 bases and J by 6 bases, with 15 bases between the two germline ends. From germline, CDR1 is MNHNS and CDR2 SASEGT. The CDR3 sequence is 14 residues long. CDR3 DNA sequence: TGTGCCAGCAGTCCGCCGGGATCCCAGGATACGCAGTATTTT. This translates into CASSPPGSQDTQYF.

V usage is TRBV4-2 and J usage is TRBJ2-1, with 12 bases identical to TRBD2. Germline trimming cut 4 bases from V and 4 bases from J; bases unmatched to any gene: 8. CDR3 size: 17 residues. Germline V gene sequence: CDR1 LGHNA, CDR2 YNFKEQ. This CDR3 reads CASSPPGLAGSYNEQFF. The CDR3 nucleotides are TGTGCCAGCAGCCCGCCTGGACTAGCGGGATCGTACAATGAGCAGTTCTTC.

The J gene is TRBJ2-3, the V gene TRBV5-1; 9 bases agree with TRBD1. This CDR3 has 15 residues. Germline CDR1 SGHRS, CDR2 YFSETQ. The junction had 4 bases not matched to a gene; V was cut back by 4 bases and J by 1 base. The CDR3 region has the DNA TGCGCCAGCAGCAGACGGACAGGGGGCACAGATACGCAGTATTTT. Translation: CASSRRTGGTDTQYF.

This chain uses TRBV20-1 with TRBJ1-1; D unclear. The length of the CDR3 is 11 residues. CDR1 and CDR2 from the germline V gene are DFQATT and SNEGSKA (reference sequence). Trimming took 3 bases from V and 2 from J, leaving 4 bases between them. As DNA, the CDR3 is TGCAGTGCTAGGGACAACACTGAAGCTTTCTTT. The encoded protein is CSARDNTEAFF.

J is TRBJ2-7 and V is TRBV6-5; 8 bases align to TRBD2. Per the germline V gene, CDR1 is MNHEY and CDR2 is SVGAGI. V was pared by 0 bases and J by 4 bases, with 11 bases of the junction left unmatched. The CDR3 length is 17 residues. The CDR3 DNA reads TGTGCCAGCAGTTACTCCACGGGGGGGCCTGTTTTGTACGAGCAGTACTTC. Amino acid sequence: CASSYSTGGPVLYEQYF.

In this sample, this clonotype turned up many times. The chain carries TRBV5-4 and TRBJ2-3; D remains unclear. This CDR3 has 17 amino acids. Looked up from germline, CDR1 is SGHNT and CDR2 is YYREEE (reference sequence). V lost 0 bases, J lost 0 bases, and 14 bases lay in between. DNA for the CDR3: TGTGCCAGCAGCTTGGAGGGTAGTGAATCTAGCACAGATACGCAGTATTTT. Translating it yields CASSLEGSESSTDTQYF.

Turning to this clonotype: A read error may account for a junction end that differs from germline. This sequence joins TRBV28 and TRBJ2-2; D tentatively reads TRBD1 or TRBD2 (5 bases each). Germline loops: CDR1 MDHEN, CDR2 SYDVKM. The CDR3 is 16 amino acids. CDR3 sequence: CASSSSSQGNTVELFF. CDR3 nucleotide sequence: TGTGCCAGCAGTTCATCTAGCCAGGGAAACACCGTGGAGCTGTTTTTT. Drawing the rest from reference TRBV28 and TRBJ2-2, the complete variable domain is DVKVTQSSRYLVKRTGEKVFLECVQDMDHENMFWYRQDPGLGLRLIYFSYDVKMKEKGDIPEGYSVSREKKERFSLILESASTNQTSMYLCASSSSSQGNTVELFFGEGSRLTVL.